This T cell receptor (beta chain) was profiled in a study of T cell responses to AZD1222 COVID-19 vaccine. In the case of this clone: The antigen is unknown.

Unmatched junction bases numbered 6, after V lost 2 bases and J lost 7 bases. Looked up from germline, CDR1 is SGHTA and CDR2 is FQGNSA. The CDR3 is 14 residues long. Produced via immunoSEQ multiplex PCR; TCRdb's table is partial and in-frame only. The data show some 150,000 clones, roughly 90% seen once. Study-level results: Across the whole spike, CD4 TCRs peaked at regions 160-218 and 743-854. Spike-specific TCR depth and breadth grew after two AZD1222 doses. Just a handful of AZD1222 recipients were seropositive at baseline.

The input for sequencing was peripheral blood, taken 28 days after the second dose of the MenACWY control vaccine. The chain combines TRBV7-2 with TRBJ1-2; 8 nucleotides match TRBD1. The sequence came from an adult who received the MenACWY meningococcal vaccine as a control. The CDR3 loop is CASSLLGQGSGYTF. The CDR3 DNA sequence: TGTGCCAGCAGCTTACTAGGACAGGGCTCTGGCTACACCTTC.